The 32 T cell receptor beta chains below were found in one sample sequenced in a study of T cell responses to AZD1222 COVID-19 vaccine (TCRdb year 2021). The library was built by means of the immunoSEQ multiplex PCR assay. TCRdb retrieved this table from immuneACCESS and kept in-frame rearrangements only. Not all clones are present; in checked studies, unresolved V genes account for under half, and no reason is known for the remainder. The sample contains over 150,000 clones, over 75% of them found a single time. The ten largest clonotypes hold about 1.4% of the sample. The time point label of this sample denotes: baseline before first vaccination. Sequencing was performed on peripheral blood, taken on day 0 of AZD1222 vaccination. The receptors were gathered from an adult in good health.

This chain uses TRBV25-1 with TRBJ1-4; D unclear. The germline V gene encodes CDR1 MGHDK and CDR2 SYGVNS. V was clipped by 8 bases and J by 7 bases, with 5 bases between them. The CDR3 is 10 residues long. The CDR3 region is CASSTEKLFF. The CDR3, as DNA: TGTGCCAGCTCTACTGAAAAACTGTTTTTT.

V gene TRBV7-8 combines with J gene TRBJ1-1, with D hard to call. The CDR3 length is 15 residues. Germline V gene sequence: CDR1 SGHVS, CDR2 FQNEAQ. Trimming pared 5 bases from V and 1 base from J, leaving 14 bases between. This chain's CDR3 is CASSPTGMRNTEAFF. The DNA for the CDR3 is TGTGCCAGCAGCCCCACGGGGATGCGGAACACTGAAGCTTTCTTT.

Points on this clone: This CDR3 is also generated by other DNA sequences in the sample. This chain uses TRBV28 with TRBJ1-2; possibly TRBD1 for D (5 bases). Between the trimmed V and J ends, which lost 1 base and 8 bases, there was a span of 8 bases. Germline loops: CDR1 MDHEN, CDR2 SYDVKM. This CDR3 spans 12 amino acids. CDR3 DNA sequence: TGTGCCAGCAGTTTATCAGGGTACGGCTACACCTTC. Its protein is CASSLSGYGYTF.

The CDR3 loop is CASSSGLAGAYEQYF. The CDR3 region has the DNA TGTGCCAGCTCGTCGGGACTAGCGGGAGCCTACGAGCAGTACTTC. The J gene is TRBJ2-7, the V gene TRBV18, with 14 nucleotides matching TRBD2. The germline gives CDR1 KGHSH, CDR2 LQKENI. CDR3 length: 15 amino acids. V trimming: 6 bases; J trimming: 2 bases; junction bases outside the gene matches: 3.

V usage is TRBV11-3 and J usage is TRBJ2-3; possible D gene TRBD2, 6 bases. The V and J ends lost 6 bases and 0 bases respectively, with 13 bases between them. CDR3 length: 15 amino acids. Germline CDR1 is SGHNT and CDR2 is YENEEA. CDR3 in amino acids: CASSNPGLSTDTQYF. CDR3 in DNA: TGTGCCAGCAGTAACCCGGGACTGAGCACAGATACGCAGTATTTT.

The chain recombines TRBV9 with TRBJ1-6; the D is unclear. Germline assignment: CDR1 SGDLS and CDR2 YYNGEE. The CDR3 is 16 amino acids. Trimming cost V 1 base and J 12 bases, with 20 bases left between them. The CDR3 protein is CASSVSPHAGSKPLHF. CDR3 DNA sequence: TGTGCCAGCAGCGTAAGTCCCCACGCGGGCTCGAAACCCCTCCACTTT.

The chain has TRBV5-8 and TRBJ1-4; D perhaps matches TRBD1 (5 bases). This CDR3 spans 17 amino acids. Trimming pared 3 bases from V and 4 bases from J, leaving 19 bases between. Per germline, CDR1 SGHTS and CDR2 YDEGEE. The CDR3 here is CASSYPGGVRVNEKLFF. CDR3 DNA: TGTGCCAGCAGCTACCCTGGGGGGGTCCGGGTTAATGAAAAACTGTTTTTT.

As DNA, the CDR3 is TGTGCCACCAGCCCCGGGGGTCCCACCGGGGAGCTGTTTTTT. Its translation is CATSPGGPTGELFF. V gene TRBV15 combines with J gene TRBJ2-2, with D perhaps matching TRBD2 (6 bases). CDR1 is LNHNV, CDR2 YYDKDF, per germline (reference sequence). Between the trimmed V and J ends, which lost 5 bases and 4 bases, there was a span of 11 bases. The CDR3 consists of 14 residues. The full variable domain, its missing parts supplied by reference TRBV15 and TRBJ2-2, is DAMVIQNPRYQVTQFGKPVTLSCSQTLNHNVMYWYQQKSSQAPKLLFHYYDKDFNNEADTPDNFQSRRPNTSFCFLDIRSPGLGDTAMYLCATSPGGPTGELFFGEGSRLTVL.

This chain joins TRBV5-1 and TRBJ2-4; 7 bases align to TRBD2. CDR1 and CDR2 from the germline V gene are SGHRS and YFSETQ. The CDR3 runs 15 residues. Losses at the gene ends were 4 bases for V and 5 bases for J; bases not matched to a gene: 9. The CDR3 sequence: CASSPSREGQNIQYF. CDR3 sequence (DNA): TGCGCCAGCAGCCCCAGTAGGGAGGGGCAAAACATTCAGTACTTC.

The rearrangement links TRBV5-4 to TRBJ1-6; 8 nucleotides align to TRBD1. Germline CDR1 SGHNT, CDR2 YYREEE (reference sequence). The CDR3 spans 15 residues. Germline trimming cut 3 bases from V and 8 bases from J; bases unmatched to any gene: 7. The CDR3 loop is CASSSPTDRDSPLHF. The DNA of the CDR3 is TGTGCCAGCAGCTCCCCGACGGACAGGGATTCACCCCTCCACTTT.

The chain recombines TRBV7-2 with TRBJ1-1, with D unclear. The CDR3 covers 12 residues. Germline CDR1 is SGHTA and CDR2 is FQGNSA. Trimming removed 2 bases from V and 5 bases from J, with 6 bases in between. Here the CDR3 DNA reads TGTGCCAGCAGCTTAAGGGTTACTGAAGCTTTCTTT. It encodes CASSLRVTEAFF.

V and J are TRBV4-2 and TRBJ2-1; 9 bases line up with TRBD1. The CDR3 spans 14 residues. V was clipped by 4 bases and J by 7 bases; unmatched bases: 5. In germline, CDR1 is LGHNA, CDR2 YNFKEQ. The CDR3 DNA sequence: TGTGCCAGCAGCCGCACAGGACAGGGGAATGAGCAGTTCTTC. Translation gives CASSRTGQGNEQFF.

This clone was observed a single time. The chain couples TRBV5-6 to TRBJ1-2; TRBD1 agrees at 7 bases. J lost 5 bases, V lost 5 bases, and 12 bases had no gene match. The CDR3 loop spans 15 amino acids. Germline CDR1 is SGHDT and CDR2 is YYEEEE. This CDR3 is CASSSTRTGRYGYTF. The CDR3 DNA follows: TGTGCCAGCAGTTCTACAAGGACAGGCAGATATGGCTACACCTTC.

The chain combines TRBV12-5 with TRBJ1-1, with a tentative D call TRBD1 (5 bases). The germline V gene has CDR1 LGHNT and CDR2 FRNRAP. This CDR3 region has 15 residues. Trimming removed 5 bases from V and 1 base from J, with 14 bases in between. The CDR3 DNA is TGTGCTAGTGGTACCAACAGGTTTCCGAACACTGAAGCTTTCTTT. Translation: CASGTNRFPNTEAFF. Using reference TRBV12-5 and TRBJ1-1 for the parts outside the CDR3, the full variable domain is DARVTQTPRHKVTEMGQEVTMRCQPILGHNTVFWYRQTMMQGLELLAYFRNRAPLDDSGMPKDRFSAEMPDATLATLKIQPSEPRDSAVYFCASGTNRFPNTEAFFGQGTRLTVV.

The chain has TRBV19 and TRBJ1-2; TRBD1 agrees at 7 bases. The CDR3 loop spans 15 amino acids. Germline assignment: CDR1 LNHDA and CDR2 SQIVND (reference sequence). V trimming: 6 bases; J trimming: 0 bases; junction bases outside the gene matches: 7. CDR3 residues: CASSDPGQANYGYTF. The CDR3 region has the DNA TGTGCCAGTAGCGATCCCGGACAGGCTAACTATGGCTACACCTTC.

The chain uses TRBV9 and TRBJ1-3; D not certain. The germline V gene has CDR1 SGDLS and CDR2 YYNGEE. The CDR3 spans 16 residues. With 4 bases removed from V and 0 bases from J, the gap between germline ends came to 14 bases. The CDR3 DNA follows: TGTGCCAGCAGCCGTAGTGGAGGAAACTCTGGAAACACCATATATTTT. As protein: CASSRSGGNSGNTIYF.

V is TRBV7-9 and J is TRBJ1-1; D call uncertain. Germline lookup yields CDR1 SEHNR and CDR2 FQNEAQ (reference sequence). Deletions cut 5 bases from V and 5 bases from J, with 21 bases between. This CDR3 comprises 16 residues. The CDR3 loop reads CASSRYFRWLDTEAFF. The CDR3 coding sequence is TGTGCCAGCAGCCGATATTTCAGGTGGTTGGATACTGAAGCTTTCTTT.

This clone was seen only once. The chain joins TRBV5-1 to TRBJ2-1; D perhaps matches TRBD2 (6 bases). The CDR3 runs 13 residues. The germline CDR1 and CDR2 sequences are SGHRS and YFSETQ. V lost 4 bases to trimming and J lost 3 bases, with 8 bases between them. The CDR3 DNA reads as TGCGCCAGCAGCCCGACTAGCTACAATGAGCAGTTCTTC. Its translation: CASSPTSYNEQFF.

The gene calls are TRBV6-1 and TRBJ1-2; 11 bases map to TRBD1. Germline V gives CDR1 MNHNS, CDR2 SASEGT. V was pared by 1 base and J by 4 bases, with 2 bases of the junction left unmatched. The CDR3 spans 15 residues. CDR3 sequence: CASSEEGTGGYGYTF. The CDR3 coding sequence is TGTGCCAGCAGTGAAGAGGGGACAGGGGGCTATGGCTACACCTTC.

This clone has just a few counts. The chain links TRBV5-4 to TRBJ1-2; no reliable D call. This CDR3 contains 13 residues. Germline V gives CDR1 SGHNT, CDR2 YYREEE (reference sequence). V lost 0 bases to trimming and J lost 5 bases, with 8 bases between them. The CDR3 protein is CASSLGRDYGYTF. As DNA, the CDR3 is TGTGCCAGCAGCTTGGGGCGGGATTATGGCTACACCTTC.

This chain connects TRBV9 to TRBJ2-7; TRBD2 matches at 12 bases. Germline V gene data show CDR1 as SGDLS and CDR2 as YYNGEE. CDR3 length: 16 amino acids. The J segment lost 2 bases and the V segment lost 0 bases, leaving 3 bases of the junction unmatched. This chain's CDR3 is CASSVAPSGGAYEQYF. CDR3 nucleotide sequence: TGTGCCAGCAGCGTAGCCCCTAGCGGGGGGGCCTACGAGCAGTACTTC.

J is TRBJ2-7 and V is TRBV6-1; TRBD2 is a possible D gene (6 bases). The CDR3 extends over 12 amino acids. Germline V CDR1 and CDR2: MNHNS, SASEGT. V shed 8 bases and J shed 5 bases, with 13 bases lying between them. The CDR3 loop reads CASGDWRDEQYF. The CDR3 nucleotides are TGTGCCAGCGGGGACTGGCGCGACGAGCAGTACTTC.

The CDR3 protein is CASSLGARGNSPLHF. Written as DNA, the CDR3 is TGTGCCAGCAGCTTAGGGGCCAGGGGGAATTCACCCCTCCACTTT. This chain connects TRBV7-8 to TRBJ1-6; TRBD1 agrees at 7 bases. Trimming at V came to 1 base and at J to 7 bases, leaving 4 bases not matched to a gene. CDR1 SGHVS and CDR2 FQNEAQ come from the germline V gene. The CDR3 is 15 residues long. The full variable domain, in which reference TRBV7-8 and TRBJ1-6 provide the parts outside the CDR3, is GAGVSQSPRYKVAKRGQDVALRCDPISGHVSLFWYQQALGQGPEFLTYFQNEAQLDKSGLPSDRFFAERPEGSVSTLKIQRTQQEDSAVYLCASSLGARGNSPLHFGNGTRLTVT.

The chain recombines TRBV7-3 with TRBJ1-1; D is unresolved. Looked up from germline, CDR1 is SGHTA and CDR2 is FQGTGA. Trimming cost V 1 base and J 7 bases, with 10 bases left between them. CDR3 length: 13 amino acids. CDR3 sequence (DNA): TGTGCCAGCAGCTTAATCCCCCACCGTGAAGCTTTCTTT. This codes for CASSLIPHREAFF.

The DNA of the CDR3 is TGTGCCAGCAGTACCGGGACAGGGGGTGGGTCGGTCACCGGGGAGCTGTTTTTT. It encodes CASSTGTGGGSVTGELFF. The genes are TRBV28 and TRBJ2-2, with 11 bases identical to TRBD1. Losses at the gene ends were 5 bases for V and 4 bases for J; bases not matched to a gene: 12. The CDR3 runs 18 residues. CDR1 and CDR2 (germline): MDHEN, SYDVKM. The full variable domain, completed using reference TRBV28 and TRBJ2-2, is DVKVTQSSRYLVKRTGEKVFLECVQDMDHENMFWYRQDPGLGLRLIYFSYDVKMKEKGDIPEGYSVSREKKERFSLILESASTNQTSMYLCASSTGTGGGSVTGELFFGEGSRLTVL.

Written as DNA, the CDR3 is TGTGCCAGCGGGGTGGACAGGGAAAGGAGTGGCTACACCTTC. As protein: CASGVDRERSGYTF. The chain carries TRBV6-5 and TRBJ1-2; 8 nucleotides match TRBD1. After removal of 8 bases from V and 7 bases from J, the junction contained 12 bases not matched to a gene. This CDR3 has 14 residues. CDR1 and CDR2 from the germline V gene are MNHEY and SVGAGI.

The chain recombines TRBV6-5 with TRBJ2-7; D possibly uses TRBD1 or TRBD2 (5 bases each). The CDR3 spans 14 residues. Germline values: CDR1 MNHEY, CDR2 SVGAGI. Trimming took 4 bases from V and 7 from J, leaving 17 bases between them. CDR3 nucleotide sequence: TGTGCCAGCAGTTGGGACCGGCTTAGGGTGGAGCAGTACTTC. It encodes CASSWDRLRVEQYF.

The rearrangement joins TRBV13 to TRBJ1-2; D is undetermined. The ends were cut back, 5 bases at V and 0 bases at J, with 25 bases in the middle. CDR3 length: 19 residues. Germline values: CDR1 PRHDT, CDR2 FYEKMQ (reference sequence). The CDR3 loop reads CASSRYSGVMWGTNYGYTF. In DNA, the CDR3 is TGTGCCAGCAGCCGATATAGTGGGGTTATGTGGGGAACTAACTATGGCTACACCTTC.

This chain links TRBV7-8 with TRBJ1-1; no clear D gene. Germline lookup yields CDR1 SGHVS and CDR2 FQNEAQ. The CDR3 is 15 residues long. The ends were cut back, 0 bases at V and 1 base at J, with 9 bases in the middle. The CDR3 loop is CASSLAPQANTEAFF. DNA for the CDR3: TGTGCCAGCAGCTTAGCGCCCCAAGCGAACACTGAAGCTTTCTTT.

This clone has just one count. The rearrangement joins TRBV6-5 to TRBJ2-3, with 11 bases that match TRBD2. The CDR3 runs to 16 residues. V shed 2 bases and J 3 bases; nucleotides not matched to a gene: 4. CDR1 and CDR2 from the germline V gene are MNHEY and SVGAGI. Here the CDR3 DNA reads TGTGCCAGCAGTTACCATAGCGGGGGGGCTACAGATACGCAGTATTTT. Translation: CASSYHSGGATDTQYF.

The V gene is TRBV4-3, the J gene TRBJ1-4; D perhaps matches TRBD1 (5 bases). This CDR3 contains 16 residues. CDR1 is LGHNA, CDR2 YSLEER, per germline. V lost 0 bases to trimming and J lost 8 bases, with 16 bases between them. CDR3 protein: CASSQDPWGGREKLFF. Written as DNA, the CDR3 is TGCGCCAGCAGCCAAGATCCGTGGGGGGGTCGGGAAAAACTGTTTTTT.

The chain recombines TRBV18 with TRBJ1-3; D gene unclear. The CDR3 length is 15 residues. Germline V gene lookup returns CDR1 KGHSH and CDR2 LQKENI. Trimming stripped 6 bases from V and 0 bases from J, with 12 bases between. This chain's CDR3 is CASSRDTDSGNTIYF. For the CDR3, the DNA is TGTGCCAGCTCGCGCGATACAGACTCTGGAAACACCATATATTTT.